This T cell receptor beta chain was profiled in a study of blood T cell repertoires in COVID-19. Study background: Acute and convalescent COVID-19 samples came from the United States, Italy and Spain. Sample material is recorded as cDNA or gDNA derived from T cells, B-cell-depleted T cells, or PBMCs.

This clone has a handful of counts. Germline trimming cut 1 base from V and 5 bases from J; bases unmatched to any gene: 10. In germline, CDR1 is LGHDT, CDR2 YNNKEL (reference sequence). The CDR3 runs to 17 residues. Methods used by the authors: Amplification of reference gene primers provided the estimated nucleated cell counts. Measured with immunoSEQ multiplex PCR; TCRdb has only the in-frame clones, and not every one. V, J and clone size reflect that table, while D and trimming were determined from the DNA. The sample lists just over 70,000 clones, about 68% occurring once. The chain couples TRBV3-1 (or the pseudogene TRBV3-2) to TRBJ1-3; 8 bases are shared with TRBD1. The sequencing input was peripheral blood. This TCR was recovered from a woman in her 70s with acute or convalescent COVID-19. The CDR3 loop is CASSQAPSSGGRNTIYF. The CDR3, as DNA: TGTGCCAGCAGCCAAGCGCCCTCGTCAGGGGGCAGAAACACCATATATTTT.